These T cell receptor beta chains were read from a single sample in a study of Graves' ophthalmopathy and Graves' hyperthyroidism. TCRdb independently ran MiXCR on the multiplex PCR reads; one entry per CDR3 protein. The repertoire holds 260,000 or so distinct CDR3 sequences, 45% seen once, with more than 45% in the top ten. Sequenced sample: peripheral blood. These receptors came from an adult man with Graves' ophthalmopathy. The conserved cysteine and the conserved F or W are not part of the CDR3 here. The D gene is left open where the match is weak.

v_gene	d_gene	j_gene	CDR3aa
TRBV7-2	-	TRBJ1-1	ASSYPGSTEAF
TRBV7-2	-	TRBJ2-2	ASSLRDADTGELF
TRBV7-3	-	TRBJ1-1	ASSLTTGQGTEAF
TRBV4-2	TRBD1	TRBJ1-4	ASSQGQGGEKLF
TRBV15	-	TRBJ2-1	ATSRGVPHQDEQF
TRBV12-3/TRBV12-4	-	TRBJ2-7	ASSSVSGGSGEQY
TRBV7-2	TRBD1	TRBJ2-1	ASSLGGTGGNEQF
TRBV11-2	-	TRBJ2-5	ASSPEGAVMLRAQY
TRBV20-1	TRBD2	TRBJ2-5	SARDTGTSQEPQY
TRBV10-2	TRBD2	TRBJ2-2	ASSGSGGAQIGELF
TRBV7-9	TRBD2	TRBJ2-7	ASSLDRSTRGGIYEQY
TRBV5-6	TRBD1	TRBJ1-5	ASSSSGTGSNQPQH
TRBV7-9	TRBD1	TRBJ1-4	ASSWGPGQGNEKLF
TRBV7-9	TRBD2	TRBJ2-7	ASSLLRGSEQY
TRBV12-3/TRBV12-4	-	TRBJ1-1	ASSQVLNTEAF
TRBV14	-	TRBJ2-6	ASSPSTGKSSGANVLT
TRBV9	-	TRBJ2-5	ASSPEHTGQETQY
TRBV5-8	-	TRBJ1-5	ASSLEAHLYQPQH
TRBV6-6	-	TRBJ1-5	ASRQFNQPQH
TRBV14	-	TRBJ1-1	ASHESGVNTEAF
TRBV24-1	TRBD1	TRBJ1-2	ATSDTQGASGYT
TRBV29-1	TRBD2	TRBJ2-7	SVGIAGASYEQY
TRBV7-9	-	TRBJ1-1	ASSHDTEAF
TRBV11-2	TRBD2	TRBJ2-2	AGSLGGGLAGNTGELF
TRBV20-1	TRBD2	TRBJ2-5	SARDGAASGLLQETQY
TRBV20-1	-	TRBJ2-7	SARDQLRGGRGGEQY
TRBV9	TRBD1	TRBJ1-6	ASSRRDRGNSPLH
TRBV9	-	TRBJ1-2	ASSAHGGAGPEGGYT
TRBV4-1	-	TRBJ2-5	ASSQVRETQY
TRBV27	-	TRBJ1-5	ASSLIGSGNQPQH
TRBV29-1	-	TRBJ1-1	SVRQTRNTEAF
TRBV29-1	-	TRBJ1-2	SVETDFYGYT
TRBV10-3	-	TRBJ1-4	AISEKNEKLF
TRBV9	-	TRBJ2-6	ASSVAVGVGSGANVLT
TRBV7-2	-	TRBJ2-5	ASSLTGGRGETQY
TRBV7-9	TRBD2	TRBJ2-6	ASSPSRGRDSGANVLT
TRBV15	-	TRBJ1-5	ATSRVRGFDQPQH
TRBV9	-	TRBJ1-2	ASSVLAEANYGYT
TRBV5-4	-	TRBJ2-7	ASSPNIGYEQY
TRBV2	-	TRBJ2-7	ASLETPGHNEQY
TRBV20-1	-	TRBJ1-2	SARKDGYT
TRBV29-1	-	TRBJ2-2	SVSGGHTGELF
TRBV9	-	TRBJ1-6	ASTSPGNSPLH
TRBV10-3	-	TRBJ2-7	AISAGADDYEQY
TRBV7-6	TRBD1	TRBJ1-1	ASSLGQGSTEAF
TRBV29-1	TRBD2	TRBJ2-2	SVRSSLAGGSGELF
TRBV2	TRBD1	TRBJ2-7	ASSSDRASSYEQY
TRBV20-1	-	TRBJ2-5	SASSGVQETQY
TRBV7-2	-	TRBJ2-7	ASSLITTDEQY
TRBV7-8	-	TRBJ1-3	ASSLDSGARNTIY
TRBV10-3	TRBD1	TRBJ1-1	AISENTGGSGTEAF
TRBV20-1	-	TRBJ1-2	SAGPTGKDYGYT
TRBV10-2	-	TRBJ2-7	ASRALSSYEQY
TRBV7-2	-	TRBJ2-7	ASSVSYEQY
TRBV7-8	-	TRBJ2-7	ASSLVTGAHEQY